The 17 T cell receptor beta chains listed next were all sequenced from one sample in a study of human T cells and chemical hapten exposure. TCRdb re-called the RACE reads with MiXCR, one entry per CDR3 protein. The data contain about 120,000 distinct CDR3 sequences, roughly 13% of them seen just once; the ten biggest clones take up 0.7% to 0.95%. The time point was: patch test 1, 2 weeks after DPC sensitization. Treatment of the sample: therapeutic diphenylcyclopropenone sensitization with weekly scalp DPC. Material: whole blood, obtained in connection with sensitization to the hapten diphenylcyclopropenone (DPC). All receptors derive from a man aged 18 to 35 with alopecia areata. Some clones in this sample may be carry-over from other donors' samples.

This chain uses TRBV4-2 with TRBJ1-2; no definite D call. Deletions cut 1 base from V and 4 bases from J, with 7 bases between. Germline V gene sequence: CDR1 LGHNA, CDR2 YNFKEQ. CDR3 length: 13 amino acids. The CDR3: CASSQGERYGYTF. The DNA of the CDR3 is TGTGCCAGCAGCCAAGGTGAACGCTATGGCTACACCTTC.

This clonotype was found many times. CDR3 DNA: TGTGCCAGCAGCCAAGATCTAACTAGCGGGAATGGGGAGCTGTTTTTT. Translation: CASSQDLTSGNGELFF. The chain uses TRBV3-1 and TRBJ2-2; 10 nucleotides align to TRBD2. The V and J ends lost 0 bases and 8 bases, in that order; junction bases with no gene match: 6. The CDR3 covers 16 residues. The germline gives CDR1 LGHDT, CDR2 YNNKEL (reference sequence).

The chain has TRBV6-2 or TRBV6-3 and TRBJ1-1, with D possibly being TRBD1 (5 bases). CDR3 length equals 14 residues. Trimming left V 4 bases short and J 1 base short, with 10 bases between. The germline gives CDR1 MNHEY, CDR2 SVGEGT. CDR3 sequence: CASSLGHPNTEAFF. DNA for the CDR3: TGTGCCAGCAGTTTGGGGCACCCGAACACTGAAGCTTTCTTT.

This clonotype was picked up a small number of times. In DNA form, the CDR3 reads TGTGCCAGCAGCTTGGGACTCGTTAATCAGCCCCAGCATTTT. Translation: CASSLGLVNQPQHF. The chain carries TRBV5-4 and TRBJ1-5, with D hard to call. The CDR3 runs 14 residues. In germline, CDR1 is SGHNT, CDR2 YYREEE (reference sequence). Deletions cut 0 bases from V and 4 bases from J, with 8 bases between.

The chain has TRBV29-1 and TRBJ2-2; D unresolved. This CDR3 region has 13 residues. CDR1 SQVTM and CDR2 ANQGSEA come from the germline V gene. V lost 1 base and J lost 1, with 4 bases in between. CDR3 protein: CSVEGQNTGELFF. CDR3 nucleotide sequence: TGCAGCGTTGAAGGACAGAACACCGGGGAGCTGTTTTTT.

The chain links TRBV6-2 or TRBV6-3 to TRBJ1-5; 7 nucleotides align to TRBD1. The CDR3 runs to 15 residues. V gave up 6 bases and J gave up 3 bases; unmatched junction bases: 8. Germline V gene data show CDR1 as MNHEY and CDR2 as SVGEGT. CDR3 sequence reads: CASSLGTANNQPQHF. The CDR3 region has the DNA TGTGCCAGCAGCCTAGGGACAGCGAACAATCAGCCCCAGCATTTT.

The chain is built from TRBV12-3 or TRBV12-4 and TRBJ2-5; TRBD1 matches at 7 bases. This CDR3 comprises 17 residues. V lost 5 bases to trimming and J lost 4 bases; unmatched junction nucleotides: 16. CDR3 sequence reads: CASSQGGRKSGGETQYF. The CDR3 nucleotides are TGTGCCAGCAGTCAGGGCGGTCGGAAATCAGGGGGAGAGACCCAGTACTTC.

This clonotype was observed a handful of times. V usage is TRBV6-2 or TRBV6-3 and J usage is TRBJ1-1; 7 bases fit TRBD1. CDR3 length: 15 residues. The V gene end was trimmed by 5 bases and the J gene end by 5 bases; junction bases not matched to a gene: 11. Germline lookup yields CDR1 MNHEY and CDR2 SVGEGT. The CDR3 is CASSSRQGRGTEAFF. The CDR3 DNA reads as TGTGCCAGCAGTAGTCGACAGGGAAGGGGAACTGAAGCTTTCTTT.

The chain employs TRBV28 and TRBJ1-2; D gene uncertain. The CDR3 totals 12 residues. The germline V gene encodes CDR1 MDHEN and CDR2 SYDVKM. Trimming left V 8 bases short and J 4 bases short, with 11 bases between. CDR3 sequence reads: CASGRRGYGYTF. For the CDR3, the DNA is TGTGCCAGCGGACGGCGAGGCTATGGCTACACCTTC.

This clonotype has just a few counts. The rearrangement joins TRBV7-3 to TRBJ2-5, with 8 positions matching TRBD2. The germline CDR1 and CDR2 sequences are SGHTA and FQGTGA. CDR3 length: 16 residues. J lost 0 bases, V lost 2 bases, and 5 bases had no gene match. Written as DNA, the CDR3 is TGTGCCAGCAGCTTACGCGGAGCGGGGGACCAAGAGACCCAGTACTTC. It translates to CASSLRGAGDQETQYF.

The chain employs TRBV6-6 and TRBJ1-1; D is undetermined. V lost 2 bases and J lost 1, with 8 bases in between. The germline V gene has CDR1 MNHNY and CDR2 SVGAGI (reference sequence). The CDR3 has 14 residues. CDR3 DNA: TGTGCCAGCAGTTACGCAGTGGGGAACACTGAAGCTTTCTTT. This gives the protein CASSYAVGNTEAFF.

This clonotype has just a few counts. V gene TRBV6-2 or TRBV6-3 combines with J gene TRBJ1-5, with D maybe TRBD1 (5 bases). The germline CDR1 and CDR2 sequences are MNHEY and SVGEGT. The CDR3 runs 12 residues. V lost 6 bases and J lost 5, with 8 bases in between. The CDR3 DNA is TGTGCCAGCAGCTGGGACCATCAGCCCCAGCATTTT. Its translation is CASSWDHQPQHF.

This chain uses TRBV5-6 with TRBJ2-2; 8 bases are shared with TRBD1. The V and J ends lost 3 bases and 4 bases, in that order; junction bases with no gene match: 5. The CDR3 covers 15 residues. CDR1 is SGHDT, CDR2 YYEEEE, per germline. As DNA, the CDR3 is TGTGCCAGCAGCTACCGGACAGGGCTCACCGGGGAGCTGTTTTTT. The encoded protein is CASSYRTGLTGELFF.

This clonotype showed up just a few times. The V call is TRBV4-3, the J call TRBJ1-3; D perhaps matches TRBD1 (5 bases). The length of the CDR3 is 16 residues. From germline, CDR1 is LGHNA and CDR2 YSLEER. Trimming cost V 0 bases and J 4 bases, with 13 bases left between them. CDR3 residues: CASSQDGRGLGNTIYF. The DNA of the CDR3 is TGCGCCAGCAGCCAAGATGGGCGGGGACTGGGAAACACCATATATTTT.

This chain connects TRBV7-9 to TRBJ2-5; TRBD1 agrees at 8 bases. The CDR3 sequence is 16 residues long. From germline, CDR1 is SEHNR and CDR2 FQNEAQ (reference sequence). V lost 5 bases, J lost 5 bases, and 13 bases stayed unmatched. CDR3 DNA: TGTGCCAGCAGCCCCGGGCAGGGGGCCGGTGGGGAGACCCAGTACTTC. It encodes CASSPGQGAGGETQYF.

This clonotype came up many times. Here the CDR3 DNA reads TGTGCCAGCTCACAGAAACAGGGAGTCTCCTACAATGAGCAGTTCTTC. Translating gives CASSQKQGVSYNEQFF. This chain links TRBV18 with TRBJ2-1, with a weak D call TRBD1 (6 bases). V lost 4 bases, J lost 0 bases, and 13 bases lay in between. The length of the CDR3 is 16 residues. In germline, CDR1 is KGHSH, CDR2 LQKENI.

In the case of this clonotype: The junction departs from the called germline gene at one end, perhaps through a read error. The chain is built from TRBV10-2 and TRBJ2-7; D not certain. The germline V gene has CDR1 WSHSY and CDR2 SAAADI. This CDR3 is 11 amino acids long. The CDR3 DNA reads as TGCGCCAGCAGTGGTGTTTACGAGCAGTACTTT. Translated: CASSGVYEQYF.